Below are 10 T cell receptor beta chains sequenced from a single sample in a study of blood T cell repertoires in COVID-19. Assay: immunoSEQ multiplex PCR; the TCRdb copy retains only in-frame clones and omits some. The table lists more than 200,000 clones, about 80% of them singletons. Specimen: peripheral blood. These receptors were obtained from a man older than 75 with acute or convalescent COVID-19.

This clone was counted once. The genes are TRBV24-1 and TRBJ1-4, with 8 bases identical to TRBD1. The germline gives CDR1 KGHDR, CDR2 SFDVKD. CDR3 length equals 18 residues. V dropped 4 bases and J dropped 3; count of bases not matched to a gene: 12. The CDR3 sequence: CATSESPRQGRANEKLFF. For the CDR3, the DNA is TGTGCCACCAGTGAGTCTCCCAGACAGGGGAGGGCTAATGAAAAACTGTTTTTT.

The chain joins TRBV18 to TRBJ2-7; D may be TRBD1 (5 bases). There are 16 residues in the CDR3. The V end was cut by 0 bases, the J end by 0 bases, with 12 bases between. Germline-derived CDR1 and CDR2 are KGHSH and LQKENI. The CDR3: CASSPPQGRSSYEQYF. The CDR3 DNA follows: TGTGCCAGCTCACCACCGCAGGGCAGGAGCTCCTACGAGCAGTACTTC.

This clone has only one observation. This chain links TRBV5-4 with TRBJ2-1, with 11 bases that match TRBD1. The V and J ends lost 4 bases and 10 bases, in that order; junction bases with no gene match: 7. The germline gives CDR1 SGHNT, CDR2 YYREEE (reference sequence). This CDR3 spans 14 amino acids. Here the CDR3 reads CASSPGQGAREQFF. The CDR3 coding sequence is TGTGCCAGCAGCCCTGGACAGGGGGCGCGGGAGCAGTTCTTC.

The rearrangement joins TRBV11-1 to TRBJ1-1; tentative D call: TRBD1 (5 bases). Between the trimmed V and J ends, which lost 1 base and 4 bases, there was a span of 13 bases. CDR3 length: 15 residues. The germline V gene has CDR1 SGHAT and CDR2 FQDESV (reference sequence). CDR3 protein: CASSLVGIGGTEAFF. CDR3 coding DNA: TGTGCCAGCAGCTTAGTCGGGATCGGGGGCACTGAAGCTTTCTTT.

The CDR3 region has the DNA TGTGCCAGCAGTGCGGTCCAAACTACAGGGAACACTGAAGCTTTCTTT. Amino acid sequence: CASSAVQTTGNTEAFF. V is TRBV2 and J is TRBJ1-1; possible D gene TRBD1, 5 bases. Germline CDR1 SNHLY, CDR2 FYNNEI. CDR3 length equals 16 residues. Between the trimmed V and J ends, which lost 4 bases and 1 base, there was a span of 16 bases.

This rearrangement joins TRBV25-1 to TRBJ2-1; 11 nucleotides line up with TRBD1. This CDR3 has 15 amino acids. Germline V gene sequence: CDR1 MGHDK, CDR2 SYGVNS. Losses at the gene ends were 4 bases for V and 9 bases for J; bases not matched to a gene: 8. The CDR3 DNA is TGTGCCAGCAGTGTCCGGGACAGGGGGATTAGTGAGCAGTTCTTC. It is translated as CASSVRDRGISEQFF.

The CDR3 loop is CASSLGSYSTDTQYF. The CDR3, as DNA: TGCGCCAGCAGCTTGGGGAGCTATAGCACAGATACGCAGTATTTT. The chain couples TRBV5-1 to TRBJ2-3; D ambiguous. The CDR3 is 15 amino acids. Between the trimmed V and J ends, which lost 0 bases and 0 bases, there was a span of 8 bases. Germline values: CDR1 SGHRS, CDR2 YFSETQ.

The chain couples TRBV2 to TRBJ2-3; the match to TRBD2 covers 13 bases. The CDR3 contains 17 residues. V was pared by 4 bases and J by 6 bases, with 10 bases of the junction left unmatched. Germline V gives CDR1 SNHLY, CDR2 FYNNEI. The CDR3 here is CASSGELLAGGLDTQYF. CDR3 coding DNA: TGTGCCAGCAGTGGTGAACTACTAGCGGGGGGGCTGGATACGCAGTATTTT.

This chain links TRBV7-2 with TRBJ1-1; D gene unclear. The germline V gene encodes CDR1 SGHTA and CDR2 FQGNSA. The V end was cut by 5 bases, the J end by 5 bases, with 12 bases between. CDR3 length: 13 residues. The CDR3 is CASSRQERTEAFF. For the CDR3, the DNA is TGTGCCAGCAGCCGACAAGAGAGAACTGAAGCTTTCTTT.

The chain employs TRBV5-1 and TRBJ2-5; the D is unclear. Germline assignment: CDR1 SGHRS and CDR2 YFSETQ. This CDR3 comprises 13 residues. Trimming pared 0 bases from V and 5 bases from J, leaving 8 bases between. The CDR3 here is CASSLVARETQYF. The CDR3 DNA is TGCGCCAGCAGCTTGGTAGCAAGGGAGACCCAGTACTTC. Supplemented by reference TRBV5-1 and TRBJ2-5, the full variable domain reads KAGVTQTPRYLIKTRGQQVTLSCSPISGHRSVSWYQQTPGQGLQFLFEYFSETQRNKGNFPGRFSGRQFSNSRSEMNVSTLELGDSALYLCASSLVARETQYFGPGTRLLVL.